What follows are 18 T cell receptor beta chains derived from one specimen sequenced in a study of CD8 T cells in ankylosing spondylitis (dated by TCRdb to 2017 to 2019). Broader findings and caveats from the paper: Blood from ankylosing spondylitis patients appeared to be characterized by a TCR beta motif composed of under ten highly homologous amino acid variants.

The method behind the library was 5' RACE. Sequencing relied on an Illumina HiSeq 2500. TCRdb passed the public sequencing reads through fastp at Q25 and MiXCR, retaining productive beta sequences. For every CDR3 protein sequence, its rows merge into one entry that carries the most common genes and DNA. The sample records 700,000 or so distinct CDR3 sequences, 15% to 20% of which are singletons. Around 20% of the sample belongs to the ten largest clones. Their antigens remain unidentified. The specimen sequenced was blood, either unsorted or a sorted T cell fraction (not recorded which). Every receptor here comes from a male donor with ankylosing spondylitis.

This clonotype showed up just a few times. The CDR3: CASSAAGDRGTHEQYF. CDR3 sequence (DNA): TGTGCCAGCAGCGCCGCGGGAGACAGGGGTACCCACGAGCAGTACTTC. This chain uses TRBV13 with TRBJ2-7, with D possibly being TRBD1 (8 bases). Germline loops: CDR1 PRHDT, CDR2 FYEKMQ (reference sequence). The CDR3 length is 16 residues. V gave up 5 bases and J gave up 5 bases, with 22 bases separating them.

V and J are TRBV3-1 and TRBJ2-2, with 9 bases aligning to TRBD2. Germline values: CDR1 LGHDT, CDR2 YNNKEL (reference sequence). Trimming at V came to 6 bases and at J to 5 bases, leaving 7 bases not matched to a gene. This CDR3 is 15 amino acids long. CDR3 bases: TGTGCCAGCAGAGAAGGGACTAGCCGGACCGGGGAGCTGTTTTTT. It codes for CASREGTSRTGELFF.

The sample holds a few counts of this clonotype. This chain joins TRBV7-9 and TRBJ1-5; the D gene is possibly TRBD1 (5 bases). Looked up from germline, CDR1 is SEHNR and CDR2 is FQNEAQ (reference sequence). This CDR3 contains 12 residues. V lost 7 bases, J lost 6 bases, and 10 bases lay in between. Written as DNA, the CDR3 is TGTGCCAGCACCGGGACCGGTCAGCCCCAGCATTTT. Amino acids: CASTGTGQPQHF.

Ten or more counts support this clonotype. The chain carries TRBV14 and TRBJ1-1, with 8 positions matching TRBD1. Per the germline V gene, CDR1 is SGHDN and CDR2 is FVKESK. The CDR3 has 14 residues. V shed 4 bases and J 0 bases; nucleotides not matched to a gene: 1. The CDR3 protein is CASSRTGLNTEAFF. CDR3 in DNA: TGTGCCAGCAGCCGGACAGGGTTGAACACTGAAGCTTTCTTT.

The rearrangement links TRBV11-3 to TRBJ2-1, with D possibly being TRBD2 (5 bases). Germline loops: CDR1 SGHNT, CDR2 YENEEA. CDR3 length: 15 amino acids. V lost 5 bases and J 1 base, leaving 12 bases between the germline ends. The CDR3 is CASSITRASYNEQFF. The DNA of the CDR3 is TGTGCCAGCAGCATTACTAGAGCATCCTACAATGAGCAGTTCTTC.

The chain recombines TRBV27 with TRBJ1-2; the match to TRBD1 covers 7 bases. This CDR3 has 13 amino acids. The germline V gene has CDR1 MNHEY and CDR2 SMNVEV (reference sequence). With 5 bases clipped from V and 4 bases from J, the junction kept 4 bases outside the gene matches. Here the CDR3 reads CASSGQDFYGYTF. The CDR3 nucleotides are TGTGCCAGCAGTGGACAGGATTTCTATGGCTACACCTTC.

The chain links TRBV20-1 to TRBJ2-5; weak D call: TRBD1 (6 bases). The CDR3 consists of 14 residues. V lost 1 base and J lost 5, with 14 bases in between. CDR1 and CDR2 (germline): DFQATT, SNEGSKA (reference sequence). The CDR3 DNA reads TGCAGTGCTAGAGTGGCAGGGGCAGGGGAGACCCAGTACTTC. This sequence encodes CSARVAGAGETQYF.

V gene TRBV6-2 or TRBV6-3 combines with J gene TRBJ2-7, with TRBD1 identical over 10 bases. The CDR3 runs to 16 residues. J was trimmed by 3 bases and V by 0 bases; bases with no gene match: 5. Germline CDR1 and CDR2: MNHEY and SVGEGT. CDR3 sequence: CASSYSWTGGFYEQYF. Written as DNA, the CDR3 is TGTGCCAGCAGTTACTCGTGGACAGGGGGATTCTACGAGCAGTACTTC.

This clonotype was found a few times. The chain is built from TRBV20-1 and TRBJ1-6; tentative D call: TRBD1 (5 bases). This CDR3 region has 14 residues. Trimming took 1 base from V and 10 from J, leaving 14 bases between them. Germline V gives CDR1 DFQATT, CDR2 SNEGSKA (reference sequence). The CDR3 DNA sequence: TGCAGTGCTAGAGGTGGCCAGGGCCCCTCACCCCTCCACTTT. Protein sequence: CSARGGQGPSPLHF.

This clonotype was seen only a few times. V is TRBV10-3 and J is TRBJ2-5, with D tentatively TRBD1 or TRBD2 (5 bases each). Trimming took 2 bases from V and 1 from J, leaving 8 bases between them. Germline V gives CDR1 ENHRY, CDR2 SYGVKD. CDR3 size: 14 residues. Written as DNA, the CDR3 is TGTGCCATCAGTGAGGGGGGTATCCAAGAGACCCAGTACTTC. Translation: CAISEGGIQETQYF.

About this clonotype: Just one base apart from a much larger clone, this may be a read error. The gene calls are TRBV11-2 and TRBJ2-3, with no clear D. Germline CDR1 SGHAT, CDR2 FQNNGV. The CDR3 has 13 amino acids. CDR3 amino acids: CASGLSPPDTQYF. DNA for the CDR3: TGTGCCAGCGGCTTATCCCCGCCGGATACGCAGTATTTT.

In DNA form, the CDR3 reads TGTGCCAGCAGCTCAGCGGGGGCCTGGGGTGAAAAACTGTTTTTT. Its translation: CASSSAGAWGEKLFF. V gene TRBV7-9 combines with J gene TRBJ1-4; D perhaps matches TRBD1 (6 bases). Per the germline V gene, CDR1 is SEHNR and CDR2 is FQNEAQ (reference sequence). The CDR3 covers 15 residues. V lost 4 bases and J 7 bases, leaving 16 bases between the germline ends. The complete variable domain, with remaining parts taken from reference TRBV7-9 and TRBJ1-4, reads DTGVSQNPRHKITKRGQNVTFRCDPISEHNRLYWYRQTLGQGPEFLTYFQNEAQLEKSRLLSDRFSAERPKGSFSTLEIQRTEQGDSAMYLCASSSAGAWGEKLFFGSGTQLSVL.

The chain has TRBV7-2 and TRBJ2-7, with D perhaps TRBD2 (6 bases). The germline gives CDR1 SGHTA, CDR2 FQGNSA. V lost 2 bases, J lost 4 bases, and 15 bases lay in between. The CDR3 has 15 residues. The chain's CDR3 is CASSLTSSSRYEQYF. Written as DNA, the CDR3 is TGTGCCAGCAGCTTAACTAGCTCCTCGCGATACGAGCAGTACTTC.

This clonotype was picked up many times. CDR3 nucleotide sequence: TGTGCCAGCAGCATTCAGGGCTCTGGAAACACCATATATTTT. Its protein is CASSIQGSGNTIYF. The chain carries TRBV12-3 or TRBV12-4 and TRBJ1-3; TRBD1 might be the D (5 bases). The V and J ends lost 6 bases and 0 bases respectively, with 9 bases between them. CDR3 length: 14 residues.

This clonotype was observed at least ten times. The rearrangement links TRBV12-3 or TRBV12-4 to TRBJ2-3; TRBD2 matches 10 bases. The ends lost 6 bases at V and 3 bases at J; junction bases unmatched: 6. The CDR3 spans 15 residues. The DNA of the CDR3 is TGTGCCAGCAGCTTAACTAGCGGGGTGACAGATACGCAGTATTTT. It specifies CASSLTSGVTDTQYF.

This clonotype was seen a few times. The genes are TRBV7-8 and TRBJ2-1; 11 bases fit TRBD2. Germline V gene sequence: CDR1 SGHVS, CDR2 FQNEAQ. This CDR3 spans 16 amino acids. V shed 2 bases, J shed 6 bases, and the junction held 6 bases outside the gene matches. Written as DNA, the CDR3 is TGTGCCAGCAGCTTATTTTCTAGCGGGGGGTCCAATGAGCAGTTCTTC. Its translation is CASSLFSSGGSNEQFF.

The table lists this clonotype with many counts. The CDR3 bases are TGCAGTGCTAGCCTGACTAGCGGGGGGGCCTACGAGCAGTACTTC. It specifies CSASLTSGGAYEQYF. The chain carries TRBV20-1 and TRBJ2-7; 14 bases agree with TRBD2. CDR1 and CDR2 from the germline V gene are DFQATT and SNEGSKA (reference sequence). The CDR3 has 15 amino acids. V lost 3 bases, J lost 2 bases, and 3 bases stayed unmatched.

In regard to this clonotype: This may be a read error, as it is one base from a much larger clone. This sequence joins TRBV5-1 and TRBJ2-7; D is possibly TRBD2 (5 bases). This CDR3 has 14 amino acids. Per the germline V gene, CDR1 is SGHRS and CDR2 is YFSETQ. In DNA, the CDR3 is TGCTCCAGCAGCTTGGTCCTAGCTGAGCACGAGCAGTACTTC. This encodes CSSSLVLAEHEQYF.